Listed below are T cell receptor beta chains from one sample, sequenced in a study of regulatory T cells in long-lasting Graves disease. TCRdb reanalysed the multiplex PCR reads using MiXCR and keeps one entry per CDR3 protein. The table lists roughly 470,000 distinct CDR3 sequences, 20% to 25% of them singletons, with approximately 7.8% in the top ten. Material: peripheral blood mononuclear cells (PBMCs), obtained when the disease was refractory, from a patient treated with antithyroid drugs. The receptors were gathered from a female donor with Graves disease. Each CDR3 is given with its conserved first and last residue. Fields, in order: clone size, V gene, D gene, J gene, CDR3 protein, CDR3 DNA. D genes are given only for firm matches. Size is stated for part of the rows, as once, few or many counts, or as a class when the clone is expanded.

once	TRBV3-1	NA	TRBJ1-2	CASSLGQVNYGYTF	TGTGCCAGCAGTTTGGGTCAGGTCAACTATGGCTACACCTTC
many	TRBV12-3/TRBV12-4	NA	TRBJ2-1	CASTVTGSGNEQFF	TGTGCCAGCACTGTCACAGGGTCTGGCAATGAGCAGTTCTTC
many	TRBV29-1	TRBD1	TRBJ2-2	CSVSGQGDGTGELFF	TGCAGCGTGTCGGGACAGGGGGATGGCACCGGGGAGCTGTTTTTT
NA	TRBV7-3	NA	TRBJ2-7	CASSLTAMFEQYF	TGTGCCAGCAGCTTAACGGCCATGTTCGAGCAGTACTTC
NA	TRBV24-1	NA	TRBJ1-5	CATSEPGGSQPQHF	TGTGCCACCAGTGAACCGGGTGGCAGTCAGCCCCAGCATTTT
few	TRBV11-2	TRBD2	TRBJ2-1	CASSYGTSASNEQFF	TGTGCCAGCAGTTATGGGACTAGCGCCTCCAATGAGCAGTTCTTC
few	TRBV6-1	NA	TRBJ2-7	CAPEGPSSYEQYF	TGTGCCCCGGAGGGGCCCAGCTCCTACGAGCAGTACTTC
few	TRBV3-1	NA	TRBJ2-5	CASSPVSWAQETQYF	TGTGCCAGCAGCCCCGTTTCCTGGGCCCAAGAGACCCAGTACTTC
NA	TRBV4-3	TRBD2	TRBJ2-7	CASSQEASGSVYEQYF	TGCGCCAGCAGCCAAGAAGCTAGCGGGAGTGTGTACGAGCAGTACTTC
NA	TRBV28	TRBD1	TRBJ2-2	CVSSRQGDIGELFF	TGTGTCAGCAGTCGACAGGGGGATATCGGGGAGCTGTTTTTT
once	TRBV20-1	TRBD2	TRBJ2-1	CSAYLAGYNEQFF	TGCAGTGCTTATCTAGCGGGTTACAATGAGCAGTTCTTC
few	TRBV6-2/TRBV6-3	NA	TRBJ1-2	CASSYIVGGGYTF	TGTGCCAGCAGTTATATCGTCGGGGGCGGCTACACCTTC
NA	TRBV6-1	TRBD1	TRBJ1-2	CASRQTGDAYGYTF	TGTGCCAGCAGGCAGACAGGGGACGCCTATGGCTACACCTTC
many	TRBV12-3/TRBV12-4	NA	TRBJ2-5	CASSLRQGGTQYF	TGTGCCAGCAGTTTAAGGCAGGGGGGGACCCAGTACTTC
many	TRBV29-1	NA	TRBJ1-1	CSVGTSHRTEAFF	TGCAGCGTTGGGACGTCCCATAGGACTGAAGCTTTCTTT
many	TRBV7-2	NA	TRBJ2-2	CASSPANTGELFF	TGTGCCAGCAGTCCGGCGAACACCGGGGAGCTGTTTTTT